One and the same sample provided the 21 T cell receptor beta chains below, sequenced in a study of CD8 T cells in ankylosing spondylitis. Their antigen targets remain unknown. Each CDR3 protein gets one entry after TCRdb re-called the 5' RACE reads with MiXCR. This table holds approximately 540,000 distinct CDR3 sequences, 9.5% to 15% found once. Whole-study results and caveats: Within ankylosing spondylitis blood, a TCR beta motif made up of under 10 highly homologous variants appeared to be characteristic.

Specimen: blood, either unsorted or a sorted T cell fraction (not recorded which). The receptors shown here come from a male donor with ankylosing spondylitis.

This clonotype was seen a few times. CDR3 sequence reads: CASSPLGPLGNQPQHF. For the CDR3, the DNA is TGTGCCAGTAGTCCCTTGGGCCCTTTGGGCAATCAGCCCCAGCATTTT. The chain combines TRBV19 with TRBJ1-5; D uncertain. V was shortened by 5 bases and J by 2 bases, with 16 bases between the two germline ends. The CDR3 length is 16 residues. Germline values: CDR1 LNHDA, CDR2 SQIVND (reference sequence).

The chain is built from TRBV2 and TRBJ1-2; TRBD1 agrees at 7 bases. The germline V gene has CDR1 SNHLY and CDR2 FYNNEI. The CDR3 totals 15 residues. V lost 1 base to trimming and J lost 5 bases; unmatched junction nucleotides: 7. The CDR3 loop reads CASSEVQGKWYGYTF. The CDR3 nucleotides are TGTGCCAGCAGTGAAGTACAGGGGAAGTGGTATGGCTACACCTTC.

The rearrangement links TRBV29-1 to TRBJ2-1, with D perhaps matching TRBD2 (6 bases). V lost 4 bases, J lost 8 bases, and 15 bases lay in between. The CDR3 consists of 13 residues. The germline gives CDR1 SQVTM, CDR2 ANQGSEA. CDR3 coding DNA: TGCAGCGTTGCGGAGGGATCGGGCCATGAGCAGTTCTTC. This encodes CSVAEGSGHEQFF.

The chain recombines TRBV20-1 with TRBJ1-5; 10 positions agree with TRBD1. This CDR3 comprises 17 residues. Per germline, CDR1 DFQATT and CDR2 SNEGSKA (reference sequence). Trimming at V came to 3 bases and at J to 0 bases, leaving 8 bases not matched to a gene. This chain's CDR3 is CSARAGQGSYSNQPQHF. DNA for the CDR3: TGCAGTGCTAGGGCGGGACAGGGGAGTTATAGCAATCAGCCCCAGCATTTT.

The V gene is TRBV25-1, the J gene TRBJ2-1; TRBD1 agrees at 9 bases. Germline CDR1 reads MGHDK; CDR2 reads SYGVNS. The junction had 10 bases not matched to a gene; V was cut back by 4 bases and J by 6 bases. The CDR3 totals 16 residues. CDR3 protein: CASSGQWTGERNEQFF. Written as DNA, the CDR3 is TGTGCCAGCAGTGGACAATGGACAGGGGAACGCAATGAGCAGTTCTTC.

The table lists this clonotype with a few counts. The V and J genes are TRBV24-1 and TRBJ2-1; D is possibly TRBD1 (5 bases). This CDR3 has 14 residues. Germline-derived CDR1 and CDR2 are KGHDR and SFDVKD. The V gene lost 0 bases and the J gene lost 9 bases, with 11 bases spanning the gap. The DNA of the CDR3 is TGTGCCACCAGTGATTTGCGCCCCCAGGGTGAGCAGTTCTTC. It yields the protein CATSDLRPQGEQFF.

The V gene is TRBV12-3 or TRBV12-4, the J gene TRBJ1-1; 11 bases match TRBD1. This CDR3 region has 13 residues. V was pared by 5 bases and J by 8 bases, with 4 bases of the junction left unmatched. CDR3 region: CASSHGQGAEAFF. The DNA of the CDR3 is TGTGCCAGCAGTCACGGACAGGGGGCGGAAGCTTTCTTT.

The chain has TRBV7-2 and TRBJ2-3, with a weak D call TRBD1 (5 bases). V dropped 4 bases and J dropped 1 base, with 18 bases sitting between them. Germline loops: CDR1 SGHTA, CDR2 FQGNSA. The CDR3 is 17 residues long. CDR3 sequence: CASSYRLTASRTDTQYF. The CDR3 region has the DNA TGTGCCAGCAGCTACCGCTTGACAGCTTCTCGCACAGATACGCAGTATTTT. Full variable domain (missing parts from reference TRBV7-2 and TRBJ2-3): GAGVSQSPSNKVTEKGKDVELRCDPISGHTALYWYRQSLGQGLEFLIYFQGNSAPDKSGLPSDRFSAERTGGSVSTLTIQRTQQEDSAVYLCASSYRLTASRTDTQYFGPGTRLTVL.

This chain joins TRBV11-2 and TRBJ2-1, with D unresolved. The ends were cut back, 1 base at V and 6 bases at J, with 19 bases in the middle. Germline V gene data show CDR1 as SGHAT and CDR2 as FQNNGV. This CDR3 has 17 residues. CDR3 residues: CASSLGAEAVVINEQFF. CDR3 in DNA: TGTGCCAGCAGCTTAGGAGCCGAGGCGGTCGTAATCAATGAGCAGTTCTTC. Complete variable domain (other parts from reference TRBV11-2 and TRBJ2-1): EAGVAQSPRYKIIEKRQSVAFWCNPISGHATLYWYQQILGQGPKLLIQFQNNGVVDDSQLPKDRFSAERLKGVDSTLKIQPAKLEDSAVYLCASSLGAEAVVINEQFFGPGTRLTVL.

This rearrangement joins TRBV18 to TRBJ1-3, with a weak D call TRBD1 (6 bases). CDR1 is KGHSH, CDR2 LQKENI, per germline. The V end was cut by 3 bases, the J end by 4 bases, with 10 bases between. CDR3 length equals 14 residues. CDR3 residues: CASSPRDTGNTIYF. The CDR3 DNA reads TGTGCCAGCTCACCTAGGGACACAGGAAACACCATATATTTT.

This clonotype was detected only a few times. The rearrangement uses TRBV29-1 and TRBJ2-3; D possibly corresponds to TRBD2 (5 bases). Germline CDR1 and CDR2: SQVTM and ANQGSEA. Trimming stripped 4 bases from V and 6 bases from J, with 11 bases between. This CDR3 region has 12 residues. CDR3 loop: CSVGGYGDTQYF. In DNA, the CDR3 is TGCAGCGTTGGAGGGTATGGGGATACGCAGTATTTT.

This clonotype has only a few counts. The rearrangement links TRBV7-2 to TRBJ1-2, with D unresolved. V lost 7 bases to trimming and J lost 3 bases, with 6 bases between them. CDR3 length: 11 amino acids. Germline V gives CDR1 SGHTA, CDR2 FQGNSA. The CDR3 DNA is TGTGCCAGCACCCCGGACTATGGCTACACCTTC. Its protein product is CASTPDYGYTF.

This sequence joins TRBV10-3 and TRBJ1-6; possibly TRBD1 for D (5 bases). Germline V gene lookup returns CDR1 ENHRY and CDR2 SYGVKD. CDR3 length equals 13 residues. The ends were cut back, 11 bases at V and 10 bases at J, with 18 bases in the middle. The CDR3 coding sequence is TGTGCCGTTCAAGGGGTGTCAGGGTCACCCCTCCACTTT. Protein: CAVQGVSGSPLHF.

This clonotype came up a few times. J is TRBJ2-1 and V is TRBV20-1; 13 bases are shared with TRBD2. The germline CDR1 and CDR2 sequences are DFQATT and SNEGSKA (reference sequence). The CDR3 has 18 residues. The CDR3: CSLSVGLAGDLFYNEQFF. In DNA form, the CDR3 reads TGCAGCCTAAGTGTAGGACTAGCGGGAGACCTTTTCTACAATGAGCAGTTCTTC.

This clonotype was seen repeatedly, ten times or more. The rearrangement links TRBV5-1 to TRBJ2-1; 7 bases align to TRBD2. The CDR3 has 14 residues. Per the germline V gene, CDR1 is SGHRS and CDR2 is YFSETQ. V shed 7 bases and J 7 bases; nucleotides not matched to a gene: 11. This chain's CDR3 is CASLGDREANEQFF. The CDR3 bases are TGCGCCAGCCTGGGGGATCGGGAGGCAAATGAGCAGTTCTTC.

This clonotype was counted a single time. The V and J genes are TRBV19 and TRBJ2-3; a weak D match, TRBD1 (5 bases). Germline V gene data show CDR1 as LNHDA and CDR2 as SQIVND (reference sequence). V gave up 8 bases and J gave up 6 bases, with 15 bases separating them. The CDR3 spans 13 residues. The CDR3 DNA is TGTGCCAGTTCCATCGACAGTGCGGATACGCAGTATTTT. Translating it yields CASSIDSADTQYF.

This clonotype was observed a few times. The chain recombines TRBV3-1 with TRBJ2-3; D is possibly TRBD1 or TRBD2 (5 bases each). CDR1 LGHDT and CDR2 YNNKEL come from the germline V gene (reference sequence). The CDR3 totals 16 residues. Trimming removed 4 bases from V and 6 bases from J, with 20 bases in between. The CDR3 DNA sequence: TGTGCCAGCAGCCCCGGGGCTAGCTTAACACACGATACGCAGTATTTT. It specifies CASSPGASLTHDTQYF.

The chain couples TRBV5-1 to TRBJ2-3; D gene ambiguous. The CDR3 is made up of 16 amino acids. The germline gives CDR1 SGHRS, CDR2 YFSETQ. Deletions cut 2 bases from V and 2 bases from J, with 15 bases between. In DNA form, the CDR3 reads TGCGCCAGCAGCTTTGAACGGGTCTCTTACACAGATACGCAGTATTTT. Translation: CASSFERVSYTDTQYF. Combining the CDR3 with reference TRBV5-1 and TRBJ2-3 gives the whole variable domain KAGVTQTPRYLIKTRGQQVTLSCSPISGHRSVSWYQQTPGQGLQFLFEYFSETQRNKGNFPGRFSGRQFSNSRSEMNVSTLELGDSALYLCASSFERVSYTDTQYFGPGTRLTVL.

CDR3 protein: CASSPIFGSNTGELFF. The DNA for the CDR3 is TGCGCCAGCAGCCCGATCTTCGGGTCGAACACCGGGGAGCTGTTTTTT. V usage is TRBV5-1 and J usage is TRBJ2-2, with D unresolved. The CDR3 has 16 amino acids. The V gene lost 4 bases and the J gene lost 0 bases, with 13 bases spanning the gap. The germline V gene encodes CDR1 SGHRS and CDR2 YFSETQ.

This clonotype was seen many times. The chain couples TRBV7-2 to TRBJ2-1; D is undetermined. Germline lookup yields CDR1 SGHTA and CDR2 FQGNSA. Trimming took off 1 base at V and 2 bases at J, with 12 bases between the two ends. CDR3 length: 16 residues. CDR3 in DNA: TGTGCCAGCAGCTTAGTTGCGGATATTCCCTACAATGAGCAGTTCTTC. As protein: CASSLVADIPYNEQFF. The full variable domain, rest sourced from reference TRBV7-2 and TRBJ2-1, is GAGVSQSPSNKVTEKGKDVELRCDPISGHTALYWYRQSLGQGLEFLIYFQGNSAPDKSGLPSDRFSAERTGGSVSTLTIQRTQQEDSAVYLCASSLVADIPYNEQFFGPGTRLTVL.

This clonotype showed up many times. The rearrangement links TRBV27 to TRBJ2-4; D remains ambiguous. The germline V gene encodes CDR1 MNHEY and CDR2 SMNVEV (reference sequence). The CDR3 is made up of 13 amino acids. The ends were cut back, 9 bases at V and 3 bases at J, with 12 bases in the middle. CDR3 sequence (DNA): TGTGCCAGTCTGCACCAAAACAAAAACATTCAGTACTTC. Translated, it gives CASLHQNKNIQYF.